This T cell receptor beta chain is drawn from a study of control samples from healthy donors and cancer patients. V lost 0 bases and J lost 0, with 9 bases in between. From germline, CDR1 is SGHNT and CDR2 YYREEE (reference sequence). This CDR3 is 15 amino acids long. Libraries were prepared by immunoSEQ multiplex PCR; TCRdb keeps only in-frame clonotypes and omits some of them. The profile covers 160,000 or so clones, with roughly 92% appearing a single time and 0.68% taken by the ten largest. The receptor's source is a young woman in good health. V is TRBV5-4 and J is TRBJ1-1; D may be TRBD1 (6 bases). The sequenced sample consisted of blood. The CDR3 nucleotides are TGTGCCAGCAGCTTGGATGGACAGCTGAACACTGAAGCTTTCTTT. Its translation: CASSLDGQLNTEAFF.